Listed here are 28 T cell receptor beta chains from one sample, sequenced in a study of T cells in Graves' hyperthyroidism and ophthalmopathy. The TCR beta CDR3 regions underwent amplification using RNA transcripts as the source. When the TCR CDR3 underwent first-round RT-PCR, the HTBI primer set was used. MiXCR, run by TCRdb on the multiplex PCR reads, gives a single entry per CDR3 protein. This table holds a few hundred thousand distinct CDR3 sequences, 15% to 17% found once. The material sequenced was blood. The receptors here all came from a woman between 18 and 30 years old with Graves' hyperthyroidism.

This clonotype was detected ten times or more. The V gene is TRBV5-1, the J gene TRBJ1-4; TRBD1 is a possible D gene (5 bases). The CDR3 extends over 15 amino acids. The V end was cut by 4 bases, the J end by 6 bases, with 16 bases between. Per germline, CDR1 SGHRS and CDR2 YFSETQ. The CDR3 sequence: CASSHRGGDHEKLFF. The CDR3 DNA sequence: TGCGCCAGCAGCCACCGTGGAGGGGATCATGAAAAACTGTTTTTT.

This clonotype was seen ten or more times. V and J are TRBV2 and TRBJ1-2; no reliable D call. The CDR3 has 13 amino acids. V was pared by 6 bases and J by 6 bases, with 14 bases between. Germline CDR1 reads SNHLY; CDR2 reads FYNNEI. Written as DNA, the CDR3 is TGTGCCAGCAGCTTCCTGTTAGTAGATGGCTACACCTTC. Its protein product is CASSFLLVDGYTF.

At least ten counts were recorded for this clonotype. V usage is TRBV5-1 and J usage is TRBJ1-5; D is perhaps TRBD1 (5 bases). V shed 4 bases and J shed 0 bases, with 17 bases lying between them. Germline CDR1 SGHRS, CDR2 YFSETQ. This CDR3 has 17 residues. CDR3 sequence reads: CASSGGTQGNSNQPQHF. The CDR3, as DNA: TGCGCCAGCAGCGGGGGAACCCAAGGGAATAGCAATCAGCCCCAGCATTTT.

V and J are TRBV11-1 and TRBJ1-1; tentative D call: TRBD1 (5 bases). Trimming cost V 5 bases and J 0 bases, with 16 bases left between them. Per germline, CDR1 SGHAT and CDR2 FQDESV (reference sequence). The CDR3 extends over 16 amino acids. This CDR3 is CASSDAGTIMNTEAFF. DNA of the CDR3: TGTGCCAGCAGCGACGCCGGGACGATTATGAACACTGAAGCTTTCTTT.

In this sample, this clonotype turned up many times. The V call is TRBV5-1, the J call TRBJ2-7; D is perhaps TRBD2 (6 bases). The CDR3 has 14 amino acids. Per germline, CDR1 SGHRS and CDR2 YFSETQ. V was clipped by 0 bases and J by 3 bases, with 10 bases between them. In DNA form, the CDR3 reads TGCGCCAGCAGCTTGGCGGGAGTGTTCTACGAGCAGTACTTC. It translates to CASSLAGVFYEQYF.

Many counts were recorded for this clonotype. The rearrangement uses TRBV5-1 and TRBJ2-2; tentatively, D is TRBD1 (5 bases). CDR3 length: 13 amino acids. Germline CDR1 SGHRS, CDR2 YFSETQ. Trimming pared 7 bases from V and 5 bases from J, leaving 12 bases between. The chain's CDR3 is CASWLGPTGELFF. CDR3 coding DNA: TGCGCCAGCTGGTTGGGGCCAACCGGGGAGCTGTTTTTT.

The V call is TRBV15, the J call TRBJ2-3; 10 positions match TRBD2. The V and J ends lost 0 bases and 6 bases, in that order; junction bases with no gene match: 12. The CDR3 has 18 amino acids. In germline, CDR1 is LNHNV, CDR2 YYDKDF (reference sequence). CDR3 protein: CATSRDLLAGELPDTQYF. CDR3 sequence (DNA): TGTGCCACCAGCAGAGATCTGCTAGCGGGGGAGCTCCCCGATACGCAGTATTTT. Complete variable domain (other parts from reference TRBV15 and TRBJ2-3): DAMVIQNPRYQVTQFGKPVTLSCSQTLNHNVMYWYQQKSSQAPKLLFHYYDKDFNNEADTPDNFQSRRPNTSFCFLDIRSPGLGDTAMYLCATSRDLLAGELPDTQYFGPGTRLTVL.

Only one count was recorded for this clonotype. The V call is TRBV20-1, the J call TRBJ2-2; 11 positions match TRBD2. V lost 6 bases and J lost 5; bases outside the gene matches: 11. CDR3 length: 16 amino acids. Germline V gene data show CDR1 as DFQATT and CDR2 as SNEGSKA (reference sequence). The CDR3 DNA follows: TGCAGTGCCAGCGGTCTGGGACTAGCGGAGACCGGGGAGCTGTTTTTT. It specifies CSASGLGLAETGELFF.

This chain connects TRBV5-5 to TRBJ1-4; no clear D. This CDR3 is 15 amino acids long. V gave up 4 bases and J gave up 4 bases, with 14 bases separating them. From germline, CDR1 is SGHKS and CDR2 YYEKEE (reference sequence). CDR3: CASSHNSGFNEKLFF. The CDR3 DNA reads as TGTGCCAGCAGCCACAACAGTGGGTTTAATGAAAAACTGTTTTTT.

This clonotype was detected ten times or more. The chain has TRBV13 and TRBJ2-7, with D maybe TRBD1 (5 bases). This CDR3 is built from 17 residues. Germline V gene sequence: CDR1 PRHDT, CDR2 FYEKMQ (reference sequence). The ends were cut back, 3 bases at V and 3 bases at J, with 21 bases in the middle. CDR3 in DNA: TGTGCCAGCAGCTTGGGGCAACCCAGTCAGGGTCACTACGAGCAGTACTTC. This sequence encodes CASSLGQPSQGHYEQYF.

This clonotype occurred a few times. CDR3 in DNA: TGTGCCAGCAGTCCGGACAGATGGTCGTATAGCAATCAGCCCCAGCATTTT. Translated, it gives CASSPDRWSYSNQPQHF. The chain carries TRBV27 and TRBJ1-5; weak D call: TRBD1 (6 bases). Trimming removed 5 bases at V and 0 bases at J, with 17 bases between. This CDR3 region has 17 residues. Germline V lookup: CDR1 MNHEY, CDR2 SMNVEV (reference sequence).

CDR3 sequence (DNA): TGTGCCAGCAGCCACCTGGGACTGAGCTCTGGAAACACCATATATTTT. It specifies CASSHLGLSSGNTIYF. The chain recombines TRBV16 with TRBJ1-3; tentative D call: TRBD1 (5 bases). This CDR3 has 16 amino acids. Germline CDR1 is KGHSY and CDR2 is FQNENV. V dropped 3 bases and J dropped 0 bases, with 12 bases sitting between them.

This clonotype was found a few times. V and J are TRBV6-1 and TRBJ1-5; D unresolved. The CDR3 covers 15 residues. The ends were cut back, 2 bases at V and 9 bases at J, with 17 bases in the middle. Germline assignment: CDR1 MNHNS and CDR2 SASEGT. The CDR3 nucleotides read TGTGCCAGCAGTGAAATCGTGGGGAAACCTCGGCCCCAGCATTTT. This encodes CASSEIVGKPRPQHF.

This clonotype has a count of ten or more. The rearrangement links TRBV12-3 or TRBV12-4 to TRBJ1-5, with a weak D call TRBD1 (6 bases). CDR3 length: 14 amino acids. Trimming left V 7 bases short and J 7 bases short, with 17 bases between. CDR3: CASNRGGRIQPQHF. CDR3 nucleotides: TGTGCCAGCAACCGGGGGGGGCGAATCCAGCCCCAGCATTTT.

The chain uses TRBV20-1 and TRBJ2-1, with 13 bases identical to TRBD2. The CDR3 has 16 residues. The V gene end was trimmed by 7 bases and the J gene end by 5 bases; junction bases not matched to a gene: 11. Germline loops: CDR1 DFQATT, CDR2 SNEGSKA (reference sequence). CDR3 in amino acids: CSVLSGTSGTDNEQFF. Here the CDR3 DNA reads TGCAGTGTCCTGTCGGGGACTAGCGGGACAGACAATGAGCAGTTCTTC.

This clonotype was found a few times. Here the CDR3 reads CASAVRGTGANVLTF. CDR3 DNA: TGTGCTAGTGCCGTGAGGGGAACGGGGGCCAACGTCCTGACTTTC. The V and J genes are TRBV12-5 and TRBJ2-6, with D tentatively TRBD1 or TRBD2 (5 bases each). Trimming pared 7 bases from V and 4 bases from J, leaving 14 bases between. The CDR3 loop spans 15 amino acids. CDR1 LGHNT and CDR2 FRNRAP come from the germline V gene.

V usage is TRBV6-7 and J usage is TRBJ2-1; D possibly corresponds to TRBD2 (6 bases). Being an ORF, TRBV6-7 has a function that is uncertain. The V end lost 2 bases, the J end lost 0 bases, and 14 bases lay between the germline ends. The length of the CDR3 is 17 residues. CDR3 nucleotides: TGTGCCAGCAGTTACCCCCCTCGGGGGAGCTCCTACAATGAGCAGTTCTTC. This gives the protein CASSYPPRGSSYNEQFF.

The rearrangement links TRBV19 to TRBJ2-2, with 8 bases aligning to TRBD1. This CDR3 comprises 16 residues. Germline assignment: CDR1 LNHDA and CDR2 SQIVND (reference sequence). Unmatched junction bases numbered 7, after V lost 3 bases and J lost 4 bases. Written as DNA, the CDR3 is TGTGCCAGTAGTATCTCCGGACAGGGTGGCACCGGGGAGCTGTTTTTT. This codes for CASSISGQGGTGELFF.

There are many counts of this clonotype. DNA of the CDR3: TGTGCCAGCAGTGAACAGGGGAACGAGGGAGATACGCAGTATTTT. This sequence encodes CASSEQGNEGDTQYF. V is TRBV2 and J is TRBJ2-3, with a weak D call TRBD1 (6 bases). The CDR3 covers 15 residues. From germline, CDR1 is SNHLY and CDR2 FYNNEI. The V end lost 2 bases, the J end lost 5 bases, and 14 bases lay between the germline ends.

This clonotype was recorded at least ten times. This chain connects TRBV12-3 or TRBV12-4 to TRBJ1-5; 7 nucleotides match TRBD1. The CDR3 contains 17 residues. Trimming removed 5 bases from V and 1 base from J; junction bases left unmatched: 11. The CDR3 DNA follows: TGTGCCAGCAGTCGTGTGATGGGACAGTTGAGCAATCAGCCCCAGCATTTT. Amino acid sequence: CASSRVMGQLSNQPQHF.

This clonotype was counted only a few times. The rearrangement joins TRBV6-2 or TRBV6-3 to TRBJ2-1; 10 bases align to TRBD2. Germline loops: CDR1 MNHEY, CDR2 SVGEGT. V lost 5 bases and J lost 3; bases outside the gene matches: 1. This CDR3 spans 14 amino acids. The DNA for the CDR3 is TGTGCCAGCAGTGCTAGCGGGGGCTACAATGAGCAGTTCTTC. It yields the protein CASSASGGYNEQFF.

This clonotype was detected many times. V and J are TRBV19 and TRBJ1-1; D unclear. The germline gives CDR1 LNHDA, CDR2 SQIVND (reference sequence). The CDR3 spans 17 residues. V was pared by 0 bases and J by 5 bases, with 19 bases between. CDR3 in amino acids: CASSIDLDGVRDTEAFF. CDR3 sequence (DNA): TGTGCCAGTAGTATAGATCTTGATGGGGTAAGGGATACTGAAGCTTTCTTT.

The chain carries TRBV15 and TRBJ2-2; possibly TRBD1 for D (6 bases). The germline gives CDR1 LNHNV, CDR2 YYDKDF (reference sequence). The CDR3 is 15 amino acids. Trimming cost V 5 bases and J 9 bases, with 19 bases left between them. CDR3 region: CATSLGQTSRRELFF. CDR3 coding DNA: TGTGCCACCAGCCTAGGACAGACCTCCCGGCGGGAGCTGTTTTTT.

This clonotype was seen ten or more times. The chain links TRBV6-1 to TRBJ2-7, with D uncertain. V lost 8 bases to trimming and J lost 2 bases, with 13 bases between them. This CDR3 is built from 13 residues. The germline gives CDR1 MNHNS, CDR2 SASEGT. DNA for the CDR3: TGTGCCAGCTCCTTAGCAGTCGCCTACGAGCAGTACTTC. Translation gives CASSLAVAYEQYF.

V is TRBV27 and J is TRBJ1-5; the D is unclear. The CDR3 has 11 amino acids. Trimming removed 8 bases at V and 7 bases at J, with 9 bases between. Per the germline V gene, CDR1 is MNHEY and CDR2 is SMNVEV (reference sequence). Here the CDR3 DNA reads TGTGCCAGCGGTAATTGGCAGCCCCAGCATTTT. It encodes CASGNWQPQHF.

This clonotype was observed many times. This sequence joins TRBV12-3 or TRBV12-4 and TRBJ2-2; TRBD2 might be the D (6 bases). Trimming removed 1 base from V and 1 base from J, with 7 bases in between. The CDR3 runs 15 residues. CDR3 nucleotides: TGTGCCAGCAGTTTAGGCGGGGTGAACACCGGGGAGCTGTTTTTT. Encoded protein: CASSLGGVNTGELFF.

This clonotype has ten or more counts. The gene calls are TRBV9 and TRBJ2-5, with D perhaps TRBD1 or TRBD2 (5 bases each). V lost 4 bases and J 3 bases, leaving 10 bases between the germline ends. This CDR3 has 13 amino acids. Germline assignment: CDR1 SGDLS and CDR2 YYNGEE. CDR3 amino acids: CASSFGTEETQYF. In DNA form, the CDR3 reads TGTGCCAGCAGCTTCGGGACGGAAGAGACCCAGTACTTC.

This clonotype was recorded many times. V and J are TRBV7-9 and TRBJ2-2, with 7 bases matching TRBD1. Germline values: CDR1 SEHNR, CDR2 FQNEAQ (reference sequence). This CDR3 has 16 amino acids. V trimming: 4 bases; J trimming: 5 bases; junction bases outside the gene matches: 10. CDR3 nucleotide sequence: TGTGCCAGCAGCTCCCGGGACAGCTCCAGGACCGGGGAGCTGTTTTTT. This encodes CASSSRDSSRTGELFF.